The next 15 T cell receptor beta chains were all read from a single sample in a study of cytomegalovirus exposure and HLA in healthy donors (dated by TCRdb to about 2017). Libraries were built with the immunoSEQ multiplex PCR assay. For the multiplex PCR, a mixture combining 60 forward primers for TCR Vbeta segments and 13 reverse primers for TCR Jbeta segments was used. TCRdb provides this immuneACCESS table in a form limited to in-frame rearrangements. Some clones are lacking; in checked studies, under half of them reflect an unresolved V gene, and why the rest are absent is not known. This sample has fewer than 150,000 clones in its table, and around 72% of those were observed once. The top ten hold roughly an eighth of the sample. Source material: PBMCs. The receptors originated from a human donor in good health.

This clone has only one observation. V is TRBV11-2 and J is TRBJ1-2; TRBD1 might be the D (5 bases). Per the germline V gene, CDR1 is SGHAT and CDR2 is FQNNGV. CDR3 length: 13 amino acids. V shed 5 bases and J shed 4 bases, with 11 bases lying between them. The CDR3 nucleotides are TGTGCCAGCAGCAGCGGGACGGCCTATGGCTACACCTTC. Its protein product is CASSSGTAYGYTF. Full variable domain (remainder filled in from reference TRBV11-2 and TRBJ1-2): EAGVAQSPRYKIIEKRQSVAFWCNPISGHATLYWYQQILGQGPKLLIQFQNNGVVDDSQLPKDRFSAERLKGVDSTLKIQPAKLEDSAVYLCASSSGTAYGYTFGSGTRLTVV.

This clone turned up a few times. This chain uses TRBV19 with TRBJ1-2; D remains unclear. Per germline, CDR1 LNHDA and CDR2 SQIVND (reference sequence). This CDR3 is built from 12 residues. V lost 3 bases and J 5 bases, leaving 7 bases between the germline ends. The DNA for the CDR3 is TGTGCCAGTAGTATCTCCGGGTATGGCTACACCTTC. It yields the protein CASSISGYGYTF.

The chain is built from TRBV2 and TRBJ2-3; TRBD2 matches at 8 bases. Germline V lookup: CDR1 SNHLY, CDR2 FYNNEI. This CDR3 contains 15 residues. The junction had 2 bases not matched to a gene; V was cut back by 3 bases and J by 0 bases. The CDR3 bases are TGTGCCAGCAGTGATGGACTAGCTAGCACAGATACGCAGTATTTT. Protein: CASSDGLASTDTQYF.

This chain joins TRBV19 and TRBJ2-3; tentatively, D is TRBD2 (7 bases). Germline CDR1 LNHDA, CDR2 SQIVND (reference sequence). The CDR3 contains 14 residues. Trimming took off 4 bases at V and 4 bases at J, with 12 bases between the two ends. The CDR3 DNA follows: TGTGCCAGTAGTAACGGGGGGCCCGCAGATACGCAGTATTTT. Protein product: CASSNGGPADTQYF.

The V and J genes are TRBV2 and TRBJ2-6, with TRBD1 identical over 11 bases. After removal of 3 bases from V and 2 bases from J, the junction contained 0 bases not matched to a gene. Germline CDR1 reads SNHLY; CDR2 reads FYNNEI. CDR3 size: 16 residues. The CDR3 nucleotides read TGTGCCAGCAGTGAGGGACAGGGGGCTGGGGCCAACGTCCTGACTTTC. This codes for CASSEGQGAGANVLTF.

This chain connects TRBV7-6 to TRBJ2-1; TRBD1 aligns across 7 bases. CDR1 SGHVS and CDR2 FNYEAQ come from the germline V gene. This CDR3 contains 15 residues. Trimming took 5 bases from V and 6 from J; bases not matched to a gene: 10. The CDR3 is CASSLRADRVNEQFF. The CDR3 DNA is TGTGCCAGCAGCCTCCGAGCTGACAGGGTCAATGAGCAGTTCTTC.

The CDR3 nucleotides are TGTGCCAGCAGCTTATCGACAGGCAGCACAGATACGCAGTATTTT. Amino acids: CASSLSTGSTDTQYF. V is TRBV7-2 and J is TRBJ2-3; a weak D match, TRBD1 (6 bases). The germline V gene encodes CDR1 SGHTA and CDR2 FQGNSA. The CDR3 length is 15 residues. V lost 2 bases and J lost 0, with 9 bases in between.

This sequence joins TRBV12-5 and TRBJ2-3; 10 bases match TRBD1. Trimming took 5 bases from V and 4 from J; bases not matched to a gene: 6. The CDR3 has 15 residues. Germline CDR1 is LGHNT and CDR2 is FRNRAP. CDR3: CASGTGQGLADTQYF. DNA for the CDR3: TGTGCTAGTGGTACGGGACAGGGGCTCGCAGATACGCAGTATTTT.

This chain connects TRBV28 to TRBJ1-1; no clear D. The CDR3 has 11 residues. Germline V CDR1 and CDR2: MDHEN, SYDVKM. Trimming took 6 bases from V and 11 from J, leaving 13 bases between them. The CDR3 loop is CASSLEGIAFF. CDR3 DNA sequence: TGTGCCAGCAGCCTTGAGGGAATCGCTTTCTTT. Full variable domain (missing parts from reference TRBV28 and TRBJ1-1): DVKVTQSSRYLVKRTGEKVFLECVQDMDHENMFWYRQDPGLGLRLIYFSYDVKMKEKGDIPEGYSVSREKKERFSLILESASTNQTSMYLCASSLEGIAFFGQGTRLTVV.

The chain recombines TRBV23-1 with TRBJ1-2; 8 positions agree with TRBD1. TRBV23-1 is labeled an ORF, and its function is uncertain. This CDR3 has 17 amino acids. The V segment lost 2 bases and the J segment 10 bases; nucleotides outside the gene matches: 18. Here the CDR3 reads CASSQRKAGGELISYTF. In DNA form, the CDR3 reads TGCGCCAGCAGTCAAAGGAAGGCAGGGGGCGAACTAATTTCCTACACCTTC.

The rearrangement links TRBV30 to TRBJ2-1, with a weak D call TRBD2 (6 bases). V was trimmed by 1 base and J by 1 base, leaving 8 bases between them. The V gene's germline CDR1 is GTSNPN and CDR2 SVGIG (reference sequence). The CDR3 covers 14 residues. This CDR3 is CAWSGGGSYNEQFF. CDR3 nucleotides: TGTGCCTGGAGTGGGGGAGGATCCTACAATGAGCAGTTCTTC.

CDR3 coding DNA: TGTGCCAGCAGTGTGGACAGTGCAACTAATGAAAAACTGTTTTTT. The encoded protein is CASSVDSATNEKLFF. The V and J genes are TRBV25-1 and TRBJ1-4, with D possibly TRBD1 on 6 matching bases. Looked up from germline, CDR1 is MGHDK and CDR2 is SYGVNS. The CDR3 runs to 15 residues. Trimming took 4 bases from V and 0 from J, leaving 9 bases between them.

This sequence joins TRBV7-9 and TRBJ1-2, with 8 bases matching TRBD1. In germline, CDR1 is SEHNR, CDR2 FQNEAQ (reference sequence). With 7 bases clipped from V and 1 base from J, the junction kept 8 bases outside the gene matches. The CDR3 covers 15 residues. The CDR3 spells CASTPPTGDNYGYTF. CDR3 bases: TGTGCCAGCACCCCACCGACAGGGGATAACTATGGCTACACCTTC. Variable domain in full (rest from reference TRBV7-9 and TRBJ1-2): DTGVSQNPRHKITKRGQNVTFRCDPISEHNRLYWYRQTLGQGPEFLTYFQNEAQLEKSRLLSDRFSAERPKGSFSTLEIQRTEQGDSAMYLCASTPPTGDNYGYTFGSGTRLTVV.

The CDR3 sequence is CATSRPFFGIPGSYEQYF. Written as DNA, the CDR3 is TGTGCCACCAGCCGACCTTTCTTCGGGATTCCGGGTTCCTACGAGCAGTACTTC. This rearrangement joins TRBV15 to TRBJ2-7, with D tentatively TRBD2 (5 bases). There are 18 residues in the CDR3. V dropped 5 bases and J dropped 1 base, with 24 bases sitting between them. Germline CDR1 is LNHNV and CDR2 is YYDKDF (reference sequence).

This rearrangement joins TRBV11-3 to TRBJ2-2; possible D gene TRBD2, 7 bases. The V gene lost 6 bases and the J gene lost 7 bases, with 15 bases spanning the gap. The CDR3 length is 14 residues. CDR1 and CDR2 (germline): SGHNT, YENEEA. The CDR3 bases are TGTGCCAGCAGTCGCGGGGGCGCGTTCGGGGAGCTGTTTTTT. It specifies CASSRGGAFGELFF.